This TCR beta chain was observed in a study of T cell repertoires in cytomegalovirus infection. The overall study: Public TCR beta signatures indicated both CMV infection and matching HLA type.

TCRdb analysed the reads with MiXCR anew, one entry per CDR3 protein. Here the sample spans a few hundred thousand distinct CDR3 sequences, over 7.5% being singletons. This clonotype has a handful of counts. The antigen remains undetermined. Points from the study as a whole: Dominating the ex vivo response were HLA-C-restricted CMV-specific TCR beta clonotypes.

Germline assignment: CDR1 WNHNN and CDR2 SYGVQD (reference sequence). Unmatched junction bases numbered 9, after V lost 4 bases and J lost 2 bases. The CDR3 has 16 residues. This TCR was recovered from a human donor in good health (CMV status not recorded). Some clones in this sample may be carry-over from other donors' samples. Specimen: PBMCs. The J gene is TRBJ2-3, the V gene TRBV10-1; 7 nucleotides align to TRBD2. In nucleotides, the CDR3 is TGCGCCAGCAGTGCACGGCTAGCGGACCACACAGATACGCAGTATTTT. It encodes CASSARLADHTDTQYF.